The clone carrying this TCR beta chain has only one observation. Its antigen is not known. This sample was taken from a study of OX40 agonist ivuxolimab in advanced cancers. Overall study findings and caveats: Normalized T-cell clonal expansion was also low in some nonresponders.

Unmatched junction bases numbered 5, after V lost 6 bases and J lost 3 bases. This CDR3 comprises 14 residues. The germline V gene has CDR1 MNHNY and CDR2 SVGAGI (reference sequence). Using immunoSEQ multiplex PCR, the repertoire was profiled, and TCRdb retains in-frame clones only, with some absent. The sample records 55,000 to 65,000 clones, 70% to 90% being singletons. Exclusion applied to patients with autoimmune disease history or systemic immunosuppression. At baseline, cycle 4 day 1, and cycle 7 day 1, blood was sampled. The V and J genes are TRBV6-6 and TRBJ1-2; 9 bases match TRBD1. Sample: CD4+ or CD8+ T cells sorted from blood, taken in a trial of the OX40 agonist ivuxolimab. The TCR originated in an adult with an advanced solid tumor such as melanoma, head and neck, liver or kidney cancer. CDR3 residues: CASSRTGEDYGYTF. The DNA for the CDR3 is TGTGCCAGCAGCCGGACAGGGGAGGACTATGGCTACACCTTC.